The T cell receptor beta chain under discussion was sequenced for a study of blood T cell repertoires in COVID-19. As for the study in general: Donors in the United States, Italy and Spain gave samples during acute or convalescent COVID-19. Nucleic acid was either cDNA or gDNA, and it came from T cells, B-cell-depleted T cells, or PBMCs.

Trimming left V 6 bases short and J 4 bases short, with 7 bases between. CDR3 length: 12 amino acids. As processed by the authors: Reference gene primer amplification in the assay estimated nucleated cell counts. Profiling relied on immunoSEQ multiplex PCR, and the TCRdb table lists in-frame clones only, not all of them. Clonal size and the V and J genes are those of that table, whereas D and trimming came from the DNA. In the table there are 300,000 or so clones, around 89% of which are singletons. The clonotype comes from a woman aged 40 to 50 with acute or convalescent COVID-19. The sequenced material came from peripheral blood. The rearrangement joins TRBV12-3 or TRBV12-4 to TRBJ1-5; no reliable D call. This chain's CDR3 is CASSPLNQPQHF. The CDR3 DNA reads as TGTGCCAGCAGCCCCCTTAATCAGCCCCAGCATTTT.